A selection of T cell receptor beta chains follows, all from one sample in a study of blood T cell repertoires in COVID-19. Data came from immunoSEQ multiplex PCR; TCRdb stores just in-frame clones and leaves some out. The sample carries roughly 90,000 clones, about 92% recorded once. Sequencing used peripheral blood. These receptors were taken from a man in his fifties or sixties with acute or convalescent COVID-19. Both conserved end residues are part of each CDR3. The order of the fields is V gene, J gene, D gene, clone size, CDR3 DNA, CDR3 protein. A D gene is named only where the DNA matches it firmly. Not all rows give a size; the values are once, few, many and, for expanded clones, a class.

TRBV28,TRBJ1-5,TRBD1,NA,TGTGCCAGCAAGGGCGGCAGGGGGCCTGGAGGCAATCAGCCCCAGCATTTT,CASKGGRGPGGNQPQHF
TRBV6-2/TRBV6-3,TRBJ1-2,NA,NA,TGTGCCAGCAGCCTTGCGGACAGAAAGTATGGCTACACCTTC,CASSLADRKYGYTF
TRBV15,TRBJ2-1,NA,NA,TGTGCCACCAGCAGAGATAGCGCAGTTTTAGGGAATGAGCAGTTCTTC,CATSRDSAVLGNEQFF
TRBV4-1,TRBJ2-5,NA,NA,TGCGCCAGCAGCCAAGATATTGGGGCTTTCCAGTACTTC,CASSQDIGAFQYF
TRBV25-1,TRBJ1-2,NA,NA,TGTGCCAGCAGTGTAGGGGTTGGCGGCTACACCTTC,CASSVGVGGYTF
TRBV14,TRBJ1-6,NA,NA,TGTGCCAGCAGCCAAGATTATGCGGAGTTAGGCTATAATTCACCCCTCCACTTT,CASSQDYAELGYNSPLHF
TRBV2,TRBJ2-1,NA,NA,TGTGCCAGCAGTGAAGAGACTTCCCACAATGAGCAGTTCTTC,CASSEETSHNEQFF
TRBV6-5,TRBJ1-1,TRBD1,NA,TGTGCCAGCAGTTACTCTCAGGGGGCGAACACTGAAGCTTTCTTT,CASSYSQGANTEAFF
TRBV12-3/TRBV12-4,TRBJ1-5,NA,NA,TGTGCCAGCACCCACCGGGGTCAGCCCCAGCATTTT,CASTHRGQPQHF
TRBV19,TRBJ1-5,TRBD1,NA,TGTGCCAGTAGCCCGACAGGGAACCAGCCCCAGCATTTT,CASSPTGNQPQHF
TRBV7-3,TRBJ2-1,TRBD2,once,TGTGCCAGCAGCCCCGCTAGCGGGCTCAACAATGAGCAGTTCTTC,CASSPASGLNNEQFF
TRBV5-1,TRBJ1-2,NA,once,TGCGCCAGCAGCTTGGGGTTACAGCTAGGCTACACCTTC,CASSLGLQLGYTF
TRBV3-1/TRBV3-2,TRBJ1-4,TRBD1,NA,TGTGCCAGCAGCCTCCAGGGGGCGGTCCTGGAACTGTTTTTT,CASSLQGAVLELFF
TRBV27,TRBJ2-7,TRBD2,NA,TGTGCCAGCAGTTTGGGGAGGGTTTACGAGCAGTACTTC,CASSLGRVYEQYF
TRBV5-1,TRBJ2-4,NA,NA,TGCGCCAGCAGCCCACAAGGCGGGGACATTCAGTACTTC,CASSPQGGDIQYF
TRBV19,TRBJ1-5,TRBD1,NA,TGTGCCAGTAGTATAGGACAGGGCCGGCATCAGCCCCAGCATTTT,CASSIGQGRHQPQHF
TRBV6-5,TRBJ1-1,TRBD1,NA,TGTGCCAGCAGAAGCTCCGGGACAGGGAGGACTGAAGCTTTCTTT,CASRSSGTGRTEAFF
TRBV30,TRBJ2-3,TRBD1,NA,TGTGCCTGGAGTGTCGGGACAGGGAGCACAGATACGCAGTATTTT,CAWSVGTGSTDTQYF
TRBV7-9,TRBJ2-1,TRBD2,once,TGTGCCAGCAGCTTACCGGGAGGCCCTACTTCAAATGAGCAGTTCTTC,CASSLPGGPTSNEQFF
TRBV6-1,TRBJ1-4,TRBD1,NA,TGTGCCAGCAGTGTAGGGGACAGGGCTTGGGGGGAAAAACTGTTTTTT,CASSVGDRAWGEKLFF
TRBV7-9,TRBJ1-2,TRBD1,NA,TGTGCCAGCGGGACAGGGGCTTATGGCTACACCTTC,CASGTGAYGYTF
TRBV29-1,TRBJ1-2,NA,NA,TGCAGCGTTGGTGGAGGGTCAGCTAACTATGGCTACACCTTC,CSVGGGSANYGYTF
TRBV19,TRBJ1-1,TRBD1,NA,TGTGCCAGTCAACAGGGGGGAAACACTGAAGCTTTCTTT,CASQQGGNTEAFF